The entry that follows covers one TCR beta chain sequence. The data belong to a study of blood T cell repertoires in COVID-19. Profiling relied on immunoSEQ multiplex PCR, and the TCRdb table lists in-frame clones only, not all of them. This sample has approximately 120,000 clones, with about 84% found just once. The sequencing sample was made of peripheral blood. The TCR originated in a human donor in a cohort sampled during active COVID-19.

The CDR3 spells CAGHSGWNTEAFF. The CDR3 DNA follows: TGTGCCGGACACTCAGGATGGAACACTGAAGCTTTCTTT. The gene calls are TRBV2 and TRBJ1-1; tentative D call: TRBD1 (5 bases). Germline V CDR1 and CDR2: SNHLY, FYNNEI. CDR3 length: 13 residues. Between the trimmed V and J ends, which lost 11 bases and 1 base, there was a span of 14 bases.